These 21 T cell receptor beta chains came from one sample sequenced in a study of STAT5B mutations in CD4+ large granular lymphocyte leukemia (dated by TCRdb to between 2021 and 2022). Preparation of the library involved the immunoSEQ multiplex PCR assay. Here the immuneACCESS table is served through TCRdb, limited to in-frame sequences with V and J called. Missing clones are a known gap in these copies; in checked studies unresolved V genes cover under half, and the rest lacks a known reason. This sample holds about 38,000 clones; approximately 85% were observed only once. The ten most abundant clones make up roughly 1.2% of the sample. The sequenced sample consisted of CD4+ T cells from blood buffy coats. The receptors come from a human donor in good health.

The chain joins TRBV9 to TRBJ1-3; no clear D gene. Germline CDR1 and CDR2: SGDLS and YYNGEE. The CDR3 covers 12 residues. V was pared by 3 bases and J by 5 bases, with 6 bases between. CDR3 residues: CASSGYRNTIYF. CDR3 in DNA: TGTGCCAGCAGCGGGTATCGAAACACCATATATTTT.

This chain uses TRBV5-6 with TRBJ2-1; 8 nucleotides align to TRBD1. The CDR3 length is 15 residues. V was pared by 1 base and J by 6 bases, with 6 bases of the junction left unmatched. CDR1 and CDR2 (germline): SGHDT, YYEEEE. CDR3 bases: TGTGCCAGCAGCTTGAGCGGACAGGGAGGCAATGAGCAGTTCTTC. It is translated as CASSLSGQGGNEQFF.

CDR3 sequence (DNA): TGTGCCAGCAGCGGGCCCCTCGTACAGGGGGCCTACAATGAGCAGTTCTTC. The encoded protein is CASSGPLVQGAYNEQFF. The chain recombines TRBV9 with TRBJ2-1; 8 nucleotides agree with TRBD1. With V trimmed by 3 bases and J by 2 bases, 10 bases remained unmatched. Germline V gene lookup returns CDR1 SGDLS and CDR2 YYNGEE. This CDR3 has 17 residues.

This chain connects TRBV5-4 to TRBJ2-3, with a possible D match to TRBD1 (7 bases). The CDR3 spans 14 residues. CDR1 and CDR2 (germline): SGHNT, YYREEE (reference sequence). Trimming took 3 bases from V and 5 from J, leaving 13 bases between them. The CDR3 spells CASSSLQGGDTQYF. The CDR3 coding sequence is TGTGCCAGCAGCTCTTTGCAGGGGGGAGATACGCAGTATTTT.

The chain has TRBV7-6 and TRBJ1-5; D might be TRBD1 (5 bases). In germline, CDR1 is SGHVS, CDR2 FNYEAQ. The CDR3 covers 17 residues. V was shortened by 5 bases and J by 4 bases, with 21 bases between the two germline ends. CDR3 amino acids: CASSPGGDGQGNQPQHF. DNA for the CDR3: TGTGCCAGCAGCCCCGGCGGGGACGGGCAAGGGAATCAGCCCCAGCATTTT.

As DNA, the CDR3 is TGTGCCTGGAGCGATTTGACAGGGCGGCTTTGGGAAAAACTGTTTTTT. Encoded protein: CAWSDLTGRLWEKLFF. J is TRBJ1-4 and V is TRBV30, with 7 bases identical to TRBD1. In germline, CDR1 is GTSNPN, CDR2 SVGIG (reference sequence). The V and J ends lost 3 bases and 8 bases, in that order; junction bases with no gene match: 15. CDR3 length: 16 residues.

CDR3 sequence: CASRRPGQLSYEQYF. The CDR3 DNA is TGTGCCAGCAGGAGACCGGGACAGCTCTCCTACGAGCAGTACTTC. The chain joins TRBV6-1 to TRBJ2-7; 7 bases align to TRBD1. Trimming took 6 bases from V and 0 from J; bases not matched to a gene: 8. Germline CDR1 is MNHNS and CDR2 is SASEGT. CDR3 length: 15 amino acids.

The genes are TRBV4-3 and TRBJ1-2; D not resolved. CDR3 size: 16 residues. CDR1 is LGHNA, CDR2 YSLEER, per germline. Trimming left V 3 bases short and J 2 bases short, with 16 bases between. CDR3 nucleotides: TGCGCCAGCAGCCACCGAGGCGGGAGGTTGAACTATGGCTACACCTTC. Translating gives CASSHRGGRLNYGYTF.

This clone was observed a single time. This sequence joins TRBV10-3 and TRBJ2-2; possible D gene TRBD1, 6 bases. CDR3 length: 17 residues. Trimming took 4 bases from V and 4 from J, leaving 19 bases between them. CDR1 is ENHRY and CDR2 is SYGVKD in the germline V gene. CDR3 region: CAISVQPDPGATGELFF. The CDR3 region has the DNA TGTGCCATCAGTGTCCAACCAGACCCAGGGGCCACCGGGGAGCTGTTTTTT.

Of note for this clone: Other DNA variants within this sample encode the same CDR3. This chain uses TRBV10-2 with TRBJ2-7, with D possibly matching TRBD1 (6 bases). Trimming took off 3 bases at V and 0 bases at J, with 18 bases between the two ends. The CDR3 is 17 residues long. From germline, CDR1 is WSHSY and CDR2 SAAADI. CDR3 coding DNA: TGCGCCAGCAGTGACCCTTCCGGGACATCAAGCTCCTACGAGCAGTACTTC. This encodes CASSDPSGTSSSYEQYF.

V and J are TRBV5-1 and TRBJ2-3, with D maybe TRBD1 (5 bases). The CDR3 runs 16 residues. The V and J ends lost 1 base and 2 bases respectively, with 14 bases between them. Per the germline V gene, CDR1 is SGHRS and CDR2 is YFSETQ. The DNA of the CDR3 is TGCGCCAGCAGCTTGTTCTATCCAGGGAACACAGATACGCAGTATTTT. Protein: CASSLFYPGNTDTQYF.

The chain is built from TRBV29-1 and TRBJ1-1; 8 bases are a match to TRBD1. The V gene's germline CDR1 is SQVTM and CDR2 ANQGSEA. The trim removed 6 bases at V and 5 bases at J, leaving 8 bases unmatched. The CDR3 spans 13 residues. The CDR3 nucleotides are TGCAGCGTCTTCAGGGGGCGATGGACTGAAGCTTTCTTT. Encoded protein: CSVFRGRWTEAFF. The complete variable domain, with remaining parts taken from reference TRBV29-1 and TRBJ1-1, reads SAVISQKPSRDICQRGTSLTIQCQVDSQVTMMFWYRQQPGQSLTLIATANQGSEATYESGFVIDKFPISRPNLTFSTLTVSNMSPEDSSIYLCSVFRGRWTEAFFGQGTRLTVV.

The CDR3 DNA reads as TGCGCCAGCAGCGACGGACAGGGAGTATTGGCCGGGGAGCTGTTTTTT. Amino acids: CASSDGQGVLAGELFF. This rearrangement joins TRBV5-1 to TRBJ2-2; 8 nucleotides line up with TRBD1. CDR3 length: 16 residues. V shed 4 bases, J shed 6 bases, and the junction held 11 bases outside the gene matches. CDR1 is SGHRS, CDR2 YFSETQ, per germline.

The chain employs TRBV4-1 and TRBJ2-2; D unresolved. Germline assignment: CDR1 MGHRA and CDR2 YSYEKL. The V end lost 0 bases, the J end lost 8 bases, and 4 bases lay between the germline ends. The CDR3 loop spans 12 amino acids. The CDR3 reads CASSQEWGELFF. DNA for the CDR3: TGCGCCAGCAGCCAAGAGTGGGGGGAGCTGTTTTTT.

V is TRBV10-3 and J is TRBJ1-2; a weak D match, TRBD1 (5 bases). This CDR3 region has 14 residues. The germline V gene has CDR1 ENHRY and CDR2 SYGVKD. The V gene lost 4 bases and the J gene lost 4 bases, with 13 bases spanning the gap. DNA of the CDR3: TGTGCCATCAGTGCCGGGGGTAATGGCTATGGCTACACCTTC. Protein: CAISAGGNGYGYTF.

Only one count was recorded for this clone. The chain's CDR3 is CASSLGFGGSYNEQFF. The CDR3 nucleotides are TGTGCCAGCAGCTTAGGATTCGGGGGTTCCTACAATGAGCAGTTCTTC. The rearrangement links TRBV7-2 to TRBJ2-1; TRBD2 is a possible D gene (6 bases). V lost 1 base and J lost 1, with 11 bases in between. The CDR3 is 16 residues long. CDR1 is SGHTA, CDR2 FQGNSA, per germline.

V and J are TRBV4-3 and TRBJ2-2, with 7 nucleotides matching TRBD2. Germline V gives CDR1 LGHNA, CDR2 YSLEER. The junction had 5 bases not matched to a gene; V was cut back by 6 bases and J by 1 base. This CDR3 spans 15 amino acids. CDR3 protein: CASSTLAGNTGELFF. CDR3 nucleotides: TGCGCCAGCAGTACTTTAGCGGGGAACACCGGGGAGCTGTTTTTT.

The V gene is TRBV5-6, the J gene TRBJ1-1; D perhaps matches TRBD1 (5 bases). Germline values: CDR1 SGHDT, CDR2 YYEEEE. CDR3 length: 15 residues. V was clipped by 1 base and J by 2 bases, with 12 bases between them. CDR3: CASSLPPGDNTEAFF. Written as DNA, the CDR3 is TGTGCCAGCAGCTTGCCGCCCGGGGACAACACTGAAGCTTTCTTT.

This chain links TRBV27 with TRBJ2-1; possibly TRBD1 for D (6 bases). The CDR3 length is 15 residues. V lost 10 bases, J lost 0 bases, and 16 bases lay in between. Germline V gives CDR1 MNHEY, CDR2 SMNVEV (reference sequence). The CDR3 DNA reads TGTGCCACGACAGGAGTGGGCAGCTCCTACAATGAGCAGTTCTTC. Amino acid sequence: CATTGVGSSYNEQFF.

The chain has TRBV4-2 and TRBJ2-3; 12 bases are shared with TRBD2. The junction had 7 bases not matched to a gene; V was cut back by 4 bases and J by 5 bases. The CDR3 is 16 amino acids. Germline assignment: CDR1 LGHNA and CDR2 YNFKEQ. CDR3 amino acids: CASSRLAGGQRDTQYF. CDR3 DNA sequence: TGTGCCAGCAGCCGCCTAGCGGGGGGGCAGAGAGATACGCAGTATTTT.

This chain connects TRBV28 to TRBJ2-1; D may be TRBD1 or TRBD2 (5 bases each). This CDR3 contains 13 residues. Germline V gives CDR1 MDHEN, CDR2 SYDVKM. The ends were cut back, 3 bases at V and 4 bases at J, with 7 bases in the middle. CDR3 in DNA: TGTGCCAGCAGTTTTGGGGGATACAATGAGCAGTTCTTC. Protein sequence: CASSFGGYNEQFF.